This T cell receptor beta chain appears in the sequencing data of a study of blood T cell repertoires in COVID-19 (TCRdb year 2020). With respect to the entire study: Collaborator samples came from the United States, Italy and Spain and covered acute and convalescent phases of COVID-19. Nearly every sample came with metadata listing a de-identified subject ID, COVID-19 status, age in years and sex. Subjects who had been exposed to COVID-19, were actively infected with it, or had recovered from it provided the deeply sampled blood TCRbeta repertoires that made up the dataset. HLA class I and class II types, where available, came from metadata supplied by the sample provider rather than from assay-based typing. The repertoires were made available in a free public database intended to serve as a resource for research on the immune response to SARS-CoV-2. The samples were drawn from the first 160 participants of the ongoing ImmuneRACE study and from 1,254 subjects provided by 6 global collaborators. The prospective study material was composed of cDNA or gDNA derived from T cells, B-cell-depleted T cells, or PBMCs.

With regard to this clone: Its antigen is still unknown. There are no base qualities to consult, and no much larger clone falls within one base.

TCRbeta CDR3 regions were amplified from genomic DNA using the immunoSEQ Assay, a bias-controlled multiplex PCR. The original pipeline was this. Nucleated cell counts per sample were estimated from amplification of reference gene primers within the assay. To quantify the absolute abundance of each unique TCRbeta CDR3 rearrangement, sequence reads were collapsed and filtered. For each sample, productive Simpson clonality was calculated as the square root of Simpson's diversity index over productive rearrangements. Not all clones reach the TCRdb copy of this immuneACCESS table, which keeps in-frame sequences only. Checked studies attribute under half of the gap to unresolved V genes and leave the rest unexplained. V and J calls and clone size are those listed in that table; D and trimming were worked out from the DNA. Here the sample has more than 150,000 clones; 80% occur a single time. Approximately 14% of the sample rests with the top ten.

In the prospective study, participants were roughly 18 to 100 years old, resided in 24 geographic areas of the United States, and were enrolled through a virtual design. To assign participants to cohorts, the prospective study relied on clinical history that participants themselves reported in a screening survey and a study questionnaire. Exposed participants were defined as having been in contact with someone with a PCR-confirmed or clinician-diagnosed COVID-19 case within 2 weeks of study entry. In the prospective study, mobile phlebotomists collected whole blood, serum and a nasopharyngeal or oropharyngeal swab from each participant. Additional blood draws and questionnaires over an approximately 2-month period could optionally be provided by prospective study participants. Before DNA extraction, prospective study blood samples were shipped either frozen or at room temperature. The CDR3 runs 18 residues from the cysteine to the phenylalanine. Only CDR3 DNA is held: 54 bases, read in frame from base 1. According to the germline V gene, CDR1 reads MDHEN and CDR2 reads SYDVKM. For this chain, trimming is 5 bases at the V end and 4 bases at the J end, and the number of junction bases without a gene match is 15.

Summary of the overall study and its limitations: Clinical and demographic metadata were provided uncurated, with the amount varying by source and participant.

This clonotype was obtained from a man aged 55 to 70 who had been exposed to COVID-19. The chain joins TRBV28 to TRBJ1-2, with 11 middle bases fitting TRBD1. Sequencing was done on a sample of PBMCs or T cells enriched from blood (not recorded which). The DNA sequence is given as TGTGCCAGCAGTCCCGGACAGGGGGCATGGGGGACTACCTATGGCTACACCTTC. Its protein product is CASSPGQGAWGTTYGYTF.